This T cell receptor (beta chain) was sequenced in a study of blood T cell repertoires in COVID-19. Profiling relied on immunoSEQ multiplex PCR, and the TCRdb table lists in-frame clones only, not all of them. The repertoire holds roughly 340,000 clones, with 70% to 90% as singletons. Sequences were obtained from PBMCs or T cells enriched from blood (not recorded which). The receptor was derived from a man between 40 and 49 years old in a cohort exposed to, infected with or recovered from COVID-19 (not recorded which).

CDR3 coding DNA: TGCGCCAGCAGCGCATTAGCGGGAGGACCAGAGACCCAGTACTTC. It encodes CASSALAGGPETQYF. V gene TRBV5-1 combines with J gene TRBJ2-5, with 10 bases lining up with TRBD2. There are 15 residues in the CDR3. The trim removed 4 bases at V and 4 bases at J, leaving 7 bases unmatched. The germline gives CDR1 SGHRS, CDR2 YFSETQ.